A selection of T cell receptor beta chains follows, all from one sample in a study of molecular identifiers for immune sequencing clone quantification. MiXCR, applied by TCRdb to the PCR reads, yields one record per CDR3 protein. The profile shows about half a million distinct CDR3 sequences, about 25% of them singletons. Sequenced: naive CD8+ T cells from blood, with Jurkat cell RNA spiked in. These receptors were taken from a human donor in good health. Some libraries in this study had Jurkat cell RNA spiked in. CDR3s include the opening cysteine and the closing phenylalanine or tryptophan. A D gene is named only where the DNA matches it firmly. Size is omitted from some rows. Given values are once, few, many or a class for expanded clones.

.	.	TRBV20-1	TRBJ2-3	CSAGEIGTQYF	TGCAGTGCTGGAGAAATTGGTACGCAGTATTTT
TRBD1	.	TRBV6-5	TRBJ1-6	CASRGQDVGNSPLHF	TGTGCCAGCAGAGGACAGGACGTGGGGAATTCACCCCTCCACTTT
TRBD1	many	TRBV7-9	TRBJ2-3	CASSWGTALTDTQYF	TGTGCCAGCAGCTGGGGGACAGCCCTCACAGATACGCAGTATTTT
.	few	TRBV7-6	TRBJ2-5	CASSWTAEETQYF	TGTGCCAGCAGCTGGACAGCGGAAGAGACCCAGTACTTC
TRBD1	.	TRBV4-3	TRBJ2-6	CASSHGTGGSGANVLTF	TGCGCCAGCAGCCACGGGACAGGGGGCTCTGGGGCCAACGTCCTGACTTTC
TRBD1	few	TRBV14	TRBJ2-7	CASSPPGQAGQYF	TGTGCCAGCAGCCCACCCGGACAGGCAGGGCAGTACTTC
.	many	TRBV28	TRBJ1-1	CASSLMGAEAFF	TGTGCCAGCAGTTTAATGGGTGCTGAAGCTTTCTTT
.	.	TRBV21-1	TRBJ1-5	CASLLMGYGQQYNQPQHF	TGTGCCAGCCTACTAATGGGATACGGACAGCAATACAATCAGCCCCAGCATTTT
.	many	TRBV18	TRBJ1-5	CASSPRTGRSNQPQHF	TGTGCCAGCTCACCACGGACGGGACGTAGCAATCAGCCCCAGCATTTT
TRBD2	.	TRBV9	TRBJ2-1	CASSTNLAGDYNEQFF	TGTGCCAGCAGCACAAATCTAGCGGGCGACTACAATGAGCAGTTCTTC
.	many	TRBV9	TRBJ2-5	CASSLMGSLAETQYF	TGTGCCAGCAGCTTGATGGGGAGTCTCGCCGAGACCCAGTACTTC
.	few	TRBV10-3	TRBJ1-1	CAISDHGIYEEEAFF	TGTGCCATCAGTGATCACGGGATTTACGAGGAGGAAGCTTTCTTT
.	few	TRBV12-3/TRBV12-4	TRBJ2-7	CASSPPRDNHEQYF	TGTGCCAGCAGTCCGCCCCGGGACAACCACGAGCAGTACTTC
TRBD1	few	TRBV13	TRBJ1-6	CASQLRDSYNSPLHF	TGTGCCAGCCAACTGAGGGACAGTTATAATTCACCCCTCCACTTT
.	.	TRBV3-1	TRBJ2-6	CASSQVPVYSGANALTF	TGTGCCAGCAGCCAAGTGCCAGTATACTCTGGGGCCAACGCCCTGACTTTC
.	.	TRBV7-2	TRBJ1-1	CASSLAYGQGTGAFF	TGTGCCAGCAGCTTAGCGTATGGGCAGGGGACTGGAGCTTTCTTT
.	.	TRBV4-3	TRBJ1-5	CASSQVDINNQPQHF	TGCGCCAGCAGCCAAGTCGACATCAACAATCAGCCCCAGCATTTT
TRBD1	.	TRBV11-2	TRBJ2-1	CASSSGQGSNEQFF	TGTGCCAGCAGCTCCGGACAGGGCAGCAATGAGCAGTTCTTC
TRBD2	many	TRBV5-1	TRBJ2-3	CASSLATSGTDTQYF	TGCGCCAGCAGCTTGGCGACTAGCGGAACAGATACGCAGTATTTT
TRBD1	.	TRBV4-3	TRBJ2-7	CASSRQGVLDEQYF	TGCGCCAGCAGCAGACAGGGGGTCTTGGACGAGCAGTACTTC
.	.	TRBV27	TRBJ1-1	CASSSLLGGRDTEAFF	TGTGCCAGCAGTTCGTTATTGGGGGGGAGGGACACTGAAGCTTTCTTT
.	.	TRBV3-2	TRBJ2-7	CASSQDPTGGNYEQYF	TGTGCCAGCAGCCAAGACCCCACAGGGGGTAACTACGAGCAGTACTTC
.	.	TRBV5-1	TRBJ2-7	CASSPVEYEQYF	TGCGCCAGCAGCCCCGTGGAATACGAGCAGTACTTC
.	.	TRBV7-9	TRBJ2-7	CASSLAASSYEQYF	TGTGCCAGCAGCTTAGCGGCCAGTTCCTACGAGCAGTACTTC
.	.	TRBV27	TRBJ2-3	CASSLIRAGASTDTQYF	TGTGCCAGCAGTTTGATTCGGGCGGGGGCTAGCACAGATACGCAGTATTTT
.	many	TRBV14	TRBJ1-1	CASSQDPDGPDGWTEAFF	TGTGCCAGCAGCCAAGATCCTGACGGACCGGATGGTTGGACTGAAGCTTTCTTT
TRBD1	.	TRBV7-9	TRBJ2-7	CASSSGRDSNEQYF	TGTGCCAGCAGCTCGGGCCGGGACAGCAACGAGCAGTACTTC
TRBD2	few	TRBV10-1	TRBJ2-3	CASSELSGGADTQYF	TGCGCCAGCAGTGAGCTGAGCGGGGGGGCAGATACGCAGTATTTT
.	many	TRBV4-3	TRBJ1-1	CASSQVPQANTEAFF	TGCGCCAGCAGCCAAGTTCCCCAGGCGAACACTGAAGCTTTCTTT
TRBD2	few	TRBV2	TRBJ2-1	CASSLSGGAIYNEQFF	TGTGCCAGCAGCCTAAGCGGGGGAGCTATCTACAATGAGCAGTTCTTC
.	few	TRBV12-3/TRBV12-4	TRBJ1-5	CASGAVLSIGQPQHF	TGTGCCAGCGGGGCAGTACTCTCTATTGGGCAGCCCCAGCATTTT
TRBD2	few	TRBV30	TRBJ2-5	CAWASGGHQETQYF	TGTGCCTGGGCTAGCGGGGGACACCAAGAGACCCAGTACTTC
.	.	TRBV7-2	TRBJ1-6	CASSSVTDWDGSPLHF	TGTGCCAGCAGCTCTGTTACAGATTGGGATGGATCACCCCTCCACTTT
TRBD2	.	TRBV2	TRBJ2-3	CASSEAPIGLATDTQYF	TGTGCCAGCAGTGAAGCCCCCATAGGACTAGCCACAGATACGCAGTATTTT
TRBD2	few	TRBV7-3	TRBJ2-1	CASSSTGTSKNEQFF	TGTGCCAGCAGCTCTACCGGGACTAGTAAAAATGAGCAGTTCTTC
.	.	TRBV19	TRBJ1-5	CASSITQGNQPQHF	TGTGCCAGTAGTATAACACAGGGTAATCAGCCCCAGCATTTT
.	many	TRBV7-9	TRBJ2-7	CASGIRGRSDEQYF	TGTGCCAGCGGAATTCGAGGACGGTCCGACGAGCAGTACTTC
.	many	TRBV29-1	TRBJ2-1	CSVEGYGGESSYNEQFF	TGCAGCGTTGAAGGATACGGCGGCGAGTCTTCCTACAATGAGCAGTTCTTC
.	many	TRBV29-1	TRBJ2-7	CSVDLQGSYEQYF	TGCAGCGTTGACTTGCAGGGGTCGTACGAGCAGTACTTC
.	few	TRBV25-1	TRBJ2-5	CASMAWGGPETQYF	TGTGCCAGCATGGCGTGGGGTGGACCGGAGACCCAGTACTTC
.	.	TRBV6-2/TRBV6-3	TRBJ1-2	CASSSPGHLYGYTF	TGTGCCAGCAGTTCGCCGGGACACCTCTATGGCTACACCTTC
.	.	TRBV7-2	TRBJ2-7	CASKGVGNYEQYF	TGTGCCAGCAAGGGGGTGGGGAATTACGAGCAGTACTTC
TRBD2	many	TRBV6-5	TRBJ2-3	CASSQLAGGQDTQYF	TGTGCCAGCAGCCAACTAGCGGGTGGCCAAGATACGCAGTATTTT
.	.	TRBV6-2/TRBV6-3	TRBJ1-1	CASSYVRSTEAFF	TGTGCCAGCAGTTACGTGAGGTCCACTGAAGCTTTCTTT
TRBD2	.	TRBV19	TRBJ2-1	CASSLSGRRYNEQFF	TGTGCCAGTAGCCTCAGCGGGAGGAGGTACAATGAGCAGTTCTTC
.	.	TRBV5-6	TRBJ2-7	CASSPSDLSYEQYF	TGTGCCAGCAGCCCGAGTGACTTATCCTACGAGCAGTACTTC
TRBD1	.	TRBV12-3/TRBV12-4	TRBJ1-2	CASRKQGADGYTF	TGTGCCAGCAGGAAACAGGGGGCGGATGGCTACACCTTC
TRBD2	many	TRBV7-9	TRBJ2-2	CASSSGTSGSVQELFF	TGTGCCAGCAGCTCCGGGACTAGCGGGAGTGTCCAGGAGCTGTTTTTT
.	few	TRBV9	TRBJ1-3	CASSVADRSGNTIYF	TGTGCCAGCAGCGTAGCAGATCGCTCTGGAAACACCATATATTTT
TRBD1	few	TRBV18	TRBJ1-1	CASSPPGQMNTEAFF	TGTGCCAGCTCACCACCGGGACAGATGAACACTGAAGCTTTCTTT
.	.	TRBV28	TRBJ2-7	CASSLNPDVRREQYF	TGTGCCAGCAGTTTAAACCCCGACGTGCGACGGGAGCAGTACTTC
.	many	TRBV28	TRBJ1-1	CASSLYGNTEAFF	TGTGCCAGCAGTTTATACGGGAACACTGAAGCTTTCTTT
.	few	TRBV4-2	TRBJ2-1	CASSQDGSARQFF	TGTGCCAGCAGCCAAGACGGGTCCGCCCGGCAGTTCTTC